These 25 T cell receptor beta chains originate from one sample sequenced in a study of shared T cell receptors in the human thymus. Clones were read by immunoSEQ multiplex PCR, and TCRdb kept only the in-frame ones, dropping some. The sample shows roughly 660,000 clones, more than 75% of them seen only once. This sample was shared with a second study, whose subject was human thymus T cells.

The sequencing input was thymocytes. Receptor source: a boy under three years old with a congenital heart defect.

The V gene is TRBV7-4, the J gene TRBJ2-3; D gene unclear. The CDR3 extends over 13 amino acids. The germline V gene has CDR1 SGHVT and CDR2 SQSDAQ. The germline V and J ends were trimmed by 8 bases and 2 bases, with 11 bases remaining between them. CDR3 in amino acids: CASRLLPTDTQYF. The CDR3 coding sequence is TGTGCCAGCCGGTTACTACCCACAGATACGCAGTATTTT.

The V gene is TRBV19, the J gene TRBJ1-2, with TRBD1 as a possible D gene (5 bases). The CDR3 consists of 19 residues. V shed 1 base and J shed 4 bases, with 25 bases lying between them. In germline, CDR1 is LNHDA, CDR2 SQIVND (reference sequence). CDR3 bases: TGTGCCAGTAGTATAGTCAACTGGGGCAGGTACAGTGGGATCTATGGCTACACCTTC. This translates into CASSIVNWGRYSGIYGYTF.

This clone was seen more than once but under ten times. The chain combines TRBV6-5 with TRBJ1-2, with TRBD1 matching 7 bases. Germline V CDR1 and CDR2: MNHEY, SVGAGI. The V gene end was trimmed by 2 bases and the J gene end by 8 bases; junction bases not matched to a gene: 2. There are 12 residues in the CDR3. As DNA, the CDR3 is TGTGCCAGCAGTTACGACAGGGAGGGCTACACCTTC. It is translated as CASSYDREGYTF.

V is TRBV7-9 and J is TRBJ2-5, with TRBD2 identical over 9 bases. The CDR3 extends over 17 amino acids. Germline V gene sequence: CDR1 SEHNR, CDR2 FQNEAQ (reference sequence). J gave up 4 bases and V 0 bases, and 9 bases lay outside the gene matches. The CDR3 DNA is TGTGCCAGCAGCTTAGCCGCCGCGGGAGGGCCGGGAGAGACCCAGTACTTC. This gives the protein CASSLAAAGGPGETQYF.

V is TRBV5-6 and J is TRBJ2-3; no clear D. V dropped 2 bases and J dropped 0 bases, with 4 bases sitting between them. There are 13 residues in the CDR3. In germline, CDR1 is SGHDT, CDR2 YYEEEE. The CDR3 loop reads CASSFGSTDTQYF. DNA of the CDR3: TGTGCCAGCAGCTTCGGGAGCACAGATACGCAGTATTTT.

This sequence joins TRBV5-1 and TRBJ1-2, with D unresolved. V gave up 0 bases and J gave up 0 bases, with 6 bases separating them. CDR3 length equals 14 residues. Germline loops: CDR1 SGHRS, CDR2 YFSETQ. CDR3 DNA sequence: TGCGCCAGCAGCTTGGAAGCACCTAACTATGGCTACACCTTC. Its protein is CASSLEAPNYGYTF.

This clone was seen only once. The chain joins TRBV27 to TRBJ2-7; 11 bases match TRBD2. This CDR3 contains 15 residues. The germline V gene has CDR1 MNHEY and CDR2 SMNVEV (reference sequence). V gave up 9 bases and J gave up 0 bases; unmatched junction bases: 7. The CDR3 is CASGGLAGGSYEQYF. The DNA for the CDR3 is TGTGCCAGTGGAGGCCTAGCGGGGGGCTCCTACGAGCAGTACTTC.

A word on this clone: One end of the junction varies from germline; a read error may be responsible. The sample contains more than one DNA sequence encoding this CDR3. The rearrangement uses TRBV5-4 and TRBJ1-2; tentative D call: TRBD1 (6 bases). The V gene's germline CDR1 is SGHNT and CDR2 YYREEE (reference sequence). The CDR3 covers 13 residues. This CDR3 is CASSPAGGDGYTF. CDR3 sequence (DNA): TGTGCTAGCAGCCCCGCGGGGGGCGATGGCTACACCTTC.

The chain recombines TRBV11-1 with TRBJ2-2; D not certain. CDR1 and CDR2 (germline): SGHAT, FQDESV (reference sequence). Between the trimmed V and J ends, which lost 0 bases and 0 bases, there was a span of 14 bases. The CDR3 loop spans 18 amino acids. The CDR3 DNA is TGTGCCAGCAGCTTAGCGTATGGCGGCAGTTCGAACACCGGGGAGCTGTTTTTT. This encodes CASSLAYGGSSNTGELFF.

The chain has TRBV11-3 and TRBJ2-7, with a tentative D call TRBD2 (7 bases). This CDR3 has 18 amino acids. Germline loops: CDR1 SGHNT, CDR2 YENEEA. The V gene lost 0 bases and the J gene lost 5 bases, with 23 bases spanning the gap. The CDR3 loop is CASSLDPFRGRELHEQYF. The CDR3 bases are TGTGCCAGCAGCTTAGATCCATTCCGGGGGCGGGAGCTCCACGAGCAGTACTTC.

V gene TRBV14 combines with J gene TRBJ2-7, with 8 bases fitting TRBD2. The CDR3 totals 16 residues. The germline CDR1 and CDR2 sequences are SGHDN and FVKESK. The V segment lost 0 bases and the J segment 2 bases; nucleotides outside the gene matches: 6. The CDR3 spells CASSQDRGLETYEQYF. DNA for the CDR3: TGTGCCAGCAGCCAAGATCGGGGACTAGAGACCTACGAGCAGTACTTC.

This chain links TRBV11-2 with TRBJ2-2; 8 positions agree with TRBD1. The CDR3 runs to 15 residues. V lost 8 bases and J lost 9; bases outside the gene matches: 14. The V gene's germline CDR1 is SGHAT and CDR2 FQNNGV. CDR3 residues: CASSAGTGFHRELFF. The DNA for the CDR3 is TGTGCCAGCTCCGCCGGGACAGGATTCCACCGGGAGCTGTTTTTT.

This rearrangement joins TRBV4-2 to TRBJ2-3, with 7 bases identical to TRBD2. The CDR3 sequence is 19 residues long. Germline assignment: CDR1 LGHNA and CDR2 YNFKEQ. J gave up 0 bases and V 0 bases, and 12 bases lay outside the gene matches. The CDR3 sequence is CASSQDRITSEDSTDTQYF. Here the CDR3 DNA reads TGTGCCAGCAGCCAAGACCGGATAACTAGCGAGGACAGCACAGATACGCAGTATTTT.

The V and J genes are TRBV29-1 and TRBJ2-2; TRBD1 aligns across 9 bases. CDR3 length: 15 amino acids. Germline CDR1 SQVTM, CDR2 ANQGSEA. The V segment lost 6 bases and the J segment 4 bases; nucleotides outside the gene matches: 9. The CDR3 sequence is CSVPRQGVVTGELFF. The CDR3 nucleotides read TGCAGCGTACCTAGACAGGGGGTGGTCACCGGGGAGCTGTTTTTT.

The chain uses TRBV11-2 and TRBJ2-7; 10 nucleotides agree with TRBD2. Germline V CDR1 and CDR2: SGHAT, FQNNGV. The trim removed 5 bases at V and 1 base at J, leaving 8 bases unmatched. CDR3 size: 16 residues. The CDR3 DNA is TGTGCCAGCAGCCCAGTAGCGGGAGGAAATTCCTACGAGCAGTACTTC. Protein product: CASSPVAGGNSYEQYF. The entire variable domain, with the rest obtained from reference TRBV11-2 and TRBJ2-7, is as follows: EAGVAQSPRYKIIEKRQSVAFWCNPISGHATLYWYQQILGQGPKLLIQFQNNGVVDDSQLPKDRFSAERLKGVDSTLKIQPAKLEDSAVYLCASSPVAGGNSYEQYFGPGTRLTVT.

The gene calls are TRBV7-8 and TRBJ2-3, with D maybe TRBD1 (6 bases). Germline V gene lookup returns CDR1 SGHVS and CDR2 FQNEAQ. The CDR3 totals 15 residues. Trimming left V 0 bases short and J 3 bases short, with 10 bases between. This CDR3 is CASSLANRATDTQYF. CDR3 DNA: TGTGCCAGCAGCTTAGCGAACAGGGCAACAGATACGCAGTATTTT.

The chain couples TRBV6-5 to TRBJ2-1; no clear D. The CDR3 is 16 amino acids. V was clipped by 4 bases and J by 2 bases, with 15 bases between them. Looked up from germline, CDR1 is MNHEY and CDR2 is SVGAGI. In nucleotides, the CDR3 is TGTGCCAGCAGTTCCCCTCGCGGTACGACCTACAATGAGCAGTTCTTC. It codes for CASSSPRGTTYNEQFF.

The chain uses TRBV10-1 and TRBJ2-7; a weak D match, TRBD2 (7 bases). The CDR3 runs to 15 residues. Per germline, CDR1 WNHNN and CDR2 SYGVQD (reference sequence). Trimming stripped 7 bases from V and 4 bases from J, with 20 bases between. CDR3: CASNPREGGGYEQYF. DNA of the CDR3: TGCGCCAGCAACCCTAGGGAGGGGGGCGGATACGAGCAGTACTTC.

This clone was seen a single time. V and J are TRBV5-4 and TRBJ2-2, with TRBD2 matching over 10 bases. The CDR3 runs 18 residues. CDR1 is SGHNT and CDR2 is YYREEE in the germline V gene (reference sequence). Germline trimming cut 1 base from V and 3 bases from J; bases unmatched to any gene: 9. The CDR3 is CASSLRQAGGPHTGELFF. The CDR3 coding sequence is TGTGCCAGCAGCTTGAGGCAAGCGGGAGGGCCACACACCGGGGAGCTGTTTTTT.

CDR3: CASSQDGMDREGSYGYTF. CDR3 nucleotide sequence: TGCGCCAGCAGCCAAGATGGGATGGACAGGGAAGGAAGCTATGGCTACACCTTC. The gene calls are TRBV4-1 and TRBJ1-2; the match to TRBD1 covers 8 bases. In germline, CDR1 is MGHRA, CDR2 YSYEKL. Trimming removed 0 bases from V and 4 bases from J; junction bases left unmatched: 13. The CDR3 loop spans 18 amino acids.

This chain uses TRBV4-1 with TRBJ1-1, with TRBD1 matching 10 bases. From germline, CDR1 is MGHRA and CDR2 YSYEKL. The CDR3 totals 15 residues. The ends lost 4 bases at V and 3 bases at J; junction bases unmatched: 5. DNA for the CDR3: TGCGCCAGCAGCCCGGGACAGGGGTTTGACACTGAAGCTTTCTTT. Protein: CASSPGQGFDTEAFF.

The chain uses TRBV27 and TRBJ1-5; 8 bases align to TRBD1. CDR3 length: 17 residues. The junction had 9 bases not matched to a gene; V was cut back by 5 bases and J by 0 bases. CDR1 MNHEY and CDR2 SMNVEV come from the germline V gene (reference sequence). CDR3 protein: CASSPTGESISNQPQHF. The CDR3 DNA reads TGTGCCAGCAGTCCGACAGGGGAGTCCATTAGCAATCAGCCCCAGCATTTT.

The chain links TRBV30 to TRBJ1-1; possibly TRBD1 for D (6 bases). The length of the CDR3 is 18 residues. V was pared by 2 bases and J by 0 bases, with 22 bases between. Germline V gene lookup returns CDR1 GTSNPN and CDR2 SVGIG (reference sequence). CDR3 sequence (DNA): TGTGCCTGGAGTCTAGCATTCCAGCGGACAGCCTTGAACACTGAAGCTTTCTTT. Its translation: CAWSLAFQRTALNTEAFF.

The gene calls are TRBV5-1 and TRBJ2-1; D is ambiguous. The CDR3 has 15 amino acids. Between the trimmed V and J ends, which lost 1 base and 2 bases, there was a span of 10 bases. CDR1 SGHRS and CDR2 YFSETQ come from the germline V gene. CDR3 protein: CASSLQVWPYNEQFF. DNA for the CDR3: TGCGCCAGCAGCTTGCAGGTATGGCCCTACAATGAGCAGTTCTTC.

This chain connects TRBV2 to TRBJ2-1; D is uncertain. The V end lost 6 bases, the J end lost 6 bases, and 6 bases lay between the germline ends. Germline CDR1 SNHLY, CDR2 FYNNEI. The CDR3 runs 11 residues. Here the CDR3 DNA reads TGTGCCAGCAGGGGCATCAATGAGCAGTTCTTC. Encoded protein: CASRGINEQFF. Variable domain in full (rest from reference TRBV2 and TRBJ2-1): EPEVTQTPSHQVTQMGQEVILRCVPISNHLYFYWYRQILGQKVEFLVSFYNNEISEKSEIFDDQFSVERPDGSNFTLKIRSTKLEDSAMYFCASRGINEQFFGPGTRLTVL.